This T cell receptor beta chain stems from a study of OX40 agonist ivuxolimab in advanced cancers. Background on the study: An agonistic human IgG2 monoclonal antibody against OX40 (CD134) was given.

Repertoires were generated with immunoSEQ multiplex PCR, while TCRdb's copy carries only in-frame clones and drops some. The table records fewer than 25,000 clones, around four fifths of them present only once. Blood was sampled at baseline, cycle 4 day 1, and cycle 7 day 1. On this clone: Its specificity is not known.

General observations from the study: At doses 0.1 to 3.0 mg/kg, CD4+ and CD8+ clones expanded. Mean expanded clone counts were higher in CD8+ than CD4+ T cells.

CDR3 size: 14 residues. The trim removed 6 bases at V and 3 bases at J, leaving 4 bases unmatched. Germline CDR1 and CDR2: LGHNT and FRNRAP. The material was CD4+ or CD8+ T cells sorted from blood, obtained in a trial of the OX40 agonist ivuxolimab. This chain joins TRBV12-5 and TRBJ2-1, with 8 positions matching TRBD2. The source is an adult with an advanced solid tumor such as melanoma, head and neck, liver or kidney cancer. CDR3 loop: CASGPGTSYNEQFF. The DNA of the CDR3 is TGTGCTAGTGGCCCCGGGACTAGCTACAATGAGCAGTTCTTC. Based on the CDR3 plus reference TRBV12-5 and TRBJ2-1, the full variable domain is DARVTQTPRHKVTEMGQEVTMRCQPILGHNTVFWYRQTMMQGLELLAYFRNRAPLDDSGMPKDRFSAEMPDATLATLKIQPSEPRDSAVYFCASGPGTSYNEQFFGPGTRLTVL.